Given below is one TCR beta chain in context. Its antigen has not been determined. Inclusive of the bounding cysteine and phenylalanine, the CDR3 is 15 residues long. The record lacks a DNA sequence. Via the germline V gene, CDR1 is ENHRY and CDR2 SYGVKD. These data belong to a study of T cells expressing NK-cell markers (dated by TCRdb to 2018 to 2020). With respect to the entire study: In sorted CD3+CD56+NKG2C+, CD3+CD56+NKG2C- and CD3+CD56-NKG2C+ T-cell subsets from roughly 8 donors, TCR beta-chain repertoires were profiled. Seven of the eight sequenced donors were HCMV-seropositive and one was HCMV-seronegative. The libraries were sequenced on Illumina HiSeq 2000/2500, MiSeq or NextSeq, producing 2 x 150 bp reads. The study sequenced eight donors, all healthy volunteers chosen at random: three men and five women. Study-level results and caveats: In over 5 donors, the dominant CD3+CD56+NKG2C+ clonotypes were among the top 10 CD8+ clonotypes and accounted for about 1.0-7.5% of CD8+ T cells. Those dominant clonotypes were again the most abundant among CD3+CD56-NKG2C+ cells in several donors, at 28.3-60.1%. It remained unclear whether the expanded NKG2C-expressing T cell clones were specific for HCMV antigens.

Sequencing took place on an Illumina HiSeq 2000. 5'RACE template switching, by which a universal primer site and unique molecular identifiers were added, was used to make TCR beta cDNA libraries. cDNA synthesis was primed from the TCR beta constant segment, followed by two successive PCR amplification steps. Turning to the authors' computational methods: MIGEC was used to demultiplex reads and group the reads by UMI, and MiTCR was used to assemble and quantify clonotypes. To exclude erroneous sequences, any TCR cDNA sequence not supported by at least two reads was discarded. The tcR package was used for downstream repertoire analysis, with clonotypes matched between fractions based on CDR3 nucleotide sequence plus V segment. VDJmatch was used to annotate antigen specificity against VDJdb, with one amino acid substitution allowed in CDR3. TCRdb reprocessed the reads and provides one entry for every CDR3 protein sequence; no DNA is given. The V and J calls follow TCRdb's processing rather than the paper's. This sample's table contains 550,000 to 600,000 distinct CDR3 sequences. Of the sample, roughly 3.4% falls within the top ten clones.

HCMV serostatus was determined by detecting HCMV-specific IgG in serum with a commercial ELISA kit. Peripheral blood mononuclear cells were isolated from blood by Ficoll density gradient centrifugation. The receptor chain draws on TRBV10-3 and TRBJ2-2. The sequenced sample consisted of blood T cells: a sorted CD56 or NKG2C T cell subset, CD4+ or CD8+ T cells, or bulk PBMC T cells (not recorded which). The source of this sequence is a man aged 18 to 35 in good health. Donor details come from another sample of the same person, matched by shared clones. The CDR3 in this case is CAIREAGTDTGELFF.